These 20 T cell receptor beta chains originate from one sample sequenced in a study of Ad26.COV2.S vaccination and SARS-CoV-2 variants. Treatment in this sample: some 20 received Ad26.COV2.S at low or high dose, single or two shots; 5 received placebo; per-sample allocation not given. On day 63 after the first injection, vaccine and placebo recipients gave samples. Sequencing was performed with immunoSEQ multiplex PCR; in TCRdb, only in-frame clones are kept and a portion is missing. The sample consists of just over 350,000 clones, approximately 81% of them appearing once. Sequencing was performed on peripheral blood, taken in a trial of Ad26.COV2.S vaccine versus placebo. These receptors all stem from a person aged 18-65 years who received the Ad26.COV2.S COVID-19 vaccine or a placebo.

This clone was observed a single time. The gene calls are TRBV7-2 and TRBJ2-5; TRBD1 or TRBD2 may be the D gene (5 bases each). Germline loops: CDR1 SGHTA, CDR2 FQGNSA. Trimming left V 5 bases short and J 4 bases short, with 11 bases between. This CDR3 comprises 13 residues. The CDR3 spells CASSLGTAETQYF. CDR3 DNA: TGTGCCAGCAGCCTAGGGACCGCAGAGACCCAGTACTTC. The whole variable domain, filled in from reference TRBV7-2 and TRBJ2-5, reads GAGVSQSPSNKVTEKGKDVELRCDPISGHTALYWYRQSLGQGLEFLIYFQGNSAPDKSGLPSDRFSAERTGGSVSTLTIQRTQQEDSAVYLCASSLGTAETQYFGPGTRLLVL.

The chain carries TRBV9 and TRBJ1-4; tentatively, D is TRBD1 (6 bases). The germline V and J ends were trimmed by 3 bases and 6 bases, with 12 bases remaining between them. This CDR3 is built from 14 residues. Germline V gives CDR1 SGDLS, CDR2 YYNGEE. The CDR3 coding sequence is TGTGCCAGCAGCGCATCCGGGACACATGAAAAACTGTTTTTT. Protein sequence: CASSASGTHEKLFF. The full variable domain, rest sourced from reference TRBV9 and TRBJ1-4, is DSGVTQTPKHLITATGQRVTLRCSPRSGDLSVYWYQQSLDQGLQFLIQYYNGEERAKGNILERFSAQQFPDLHSELNLSSLELGDSALYFCASSASGTHEKLFFGSGTQLSVL.

The chain employs TRBV5-1 and TRBJ2-6, with D possibly being TRBD2 (6 bases). The CDR3 consists of 15 residues. The germline CDR1 and CDR2 sequences are SGHRS and YFSETQ. V shed 0 bases and J shed 2 bases, with 6 bases lying between them. As DNA, the CDR3 is TGCGCCAGCAGCTTGGCGGGGGCTGGGGCCAACGTCCTGACTTTC. Translated, it gives CASSLAGAGANVLTF.

J is TRBJ2-3 and V is TRBV2; TRBD2 aligns across 10 bases. V shed 3 bases, J shed 4 bases, and the junction held 7 bases outside the gene matches. Germline CDR1 is SNHLY and CDR2 is FYNNEI. The CDR3 contains 16 residues. The DNA of the CDR3 is TGTGCCAGCAGTGAGGAAGGTCTAGCGGGAGCAGATACGCAGTATTTT. Encoded protein: CASSEEGLAGADTQYF.

The chain has TRBV9 and TRBJ2-7; D not resolved. The CDR3 has 14 residues. Trimming stripped 0 bases from V and 3 bases from J, with 10 bases between. From germline, CDR1 is SGDLS and CDR2 YYNGEE. The DNA for the CDR3 is TGTGCCAGCAGCGTAGGCTCCAGGAACTACGAGCAGTACTTC. Protein: CASSVGSRNYEQYF.

V gene TRBV28 combines with J gene TRBJ1-2; the D is unclear. With 6 bases removed from V and 4 bases from J, the gap between germline ends came to 12 bases. Germline assignment: CDR1 MDHEN and CDR2 SYDVKM. CDR3 size: 13 residues. As DNA, the CDR3 is TGTGCCAGCAGCTCCCCGGGAACCTATGGCTACACCTTC. Translation gives CASSSPGTYGYTF.

The chain employs TRBV9 and TRBJ2-2; no definite D call. CDR1 and CDR2 (germline): SGDLS, YYNGEE. V lost 4 bases to trimming and J lost 6 bases, with 10 bases between them. CDR3 size: 13 residues. The CDR3 reads CASSSPASGELFF. CDR3 sequence (DNA): TGTGCCAGCAGCTCCCCGGCGTCCGGGGAGCTGTTTTTT.

The chain is built from TRBV28 and TRBJ2-1; TRBD2 matches at 7 bases. The V segment lost 7 bases and the J segment 4 bases; nucleotides outside the gene matches: 7. This CDR3 has 14 amino acids. The germline V gene encodes CDR1 MDHEN and CDR2 SYDVKM. The CDR3 DNA reads as TGTGCCAGCACCCTGGAAGCGGGGTACAATGAGCAGTTCTTC. It is translated as CASTLEAGYNEQFF.

The genes are TRBV18 and TRBJ2-7, with 9 positions matching TRBD1. Germline assignment: CDR1 KGHSH and CDR2 LQKENI. With V trimmed by 5 bases and J by 4 bases, 6 bases remained unmatched. There are 14 residues in the CDR3. The CDR3 protein is CASSEGQGTYEQYF. CDR3 sequence (DNA): TGTGCCAGCTCAGAAGGACAGGGGACATACGAGCAGTACTTC.

The J gene is TRBJ2-5, the V gene TRBV23-1; TRBD2 matches at 15 bases. TRBV23-1 is given ORF status, its function remaining uncertain. The J segment lost 6 bases and the V segment lost 6 bases, leaving 8 bases of the junction unmatched. The CDR3 contains 16 residues. This CDR3 reads CASRPNGLAGGKTQYF. CDR3 sequence (DNA): TGCGCCAGCAGACCAAACGGACTAGCGGGGGGGAAGACCCAGTACTTC.

On this clone: The identical CDR3 is also encoded by other nucleotide sequences in the sample. This chain joins TRBV2 and TRBJ1-6; possible D gene TRBD1, 5 bases. Germline V CDR1 and CDR2: SNHLY, FYNNEI. Trimming removed 6 bases from V and 7 bases from J, with 13 bases in between. This CDR3 is built from 14 residues. In DNA, the CDR3 is TGTGCCAGCAGGGTCACAGGAGACAATTCACCCCTCCACTTT. Its translation: CASRVTGDNSPLHF.

The chain couples TRBV7-2 to TRBJ2-6, with 8 bases aligning to TRBD1. This CDR3 is 15 amino acids long. The V and J ends lost 3 bases and 4 bases, in that order; junction bases with no gene match: 2. The germline V gene has CDR1 SGHTA and CDR2 FQGNSA. The DNA for the CDR3 is TGTGCCAGCAGCTTCAGGGGGCAGGGGGCCAACGTCCTGACTTTC. It codes for CASSFRGQGANVLTF.

The J gene is TRBJ2-3, the V gene TRBV30, with 11 bases aligning to TRBD1. Trimming took 5 bases from V and 2 from J; bases not matched to a gene: 0. The CDR3 consists of 13 residues. The V gene's germline CDR1 is GTSNPN and CDR2 SVGIG (reference sequence). The CDR3, as DNA: TGTGCCTGGGGACAGGGGGCCACAGATACGCAGTATTTT. It yields the protein CAWGQGATDTQYF.

CDR3 sequence: CASSVTFGTDTQYF. CDR3 bases: TGTGCCAGCAGCGTAACTTTCGGGACAGATACGCAGTATTTT. The chain has TRBV25-1 and TRBJ2-3, with D uncertain. The CDR3 consists of 14 residues. V shed 6 bases and J shed 3 bases, with 13 bases lying between them. CDR1 is MGHDK and CDR2 is SYGVNS in the germline V gene.

The chain couples TRBV9 to TRBJ1-2; a weak D match, TRBD1 (5 bases). This CDR3 is 14 amino acids long. Between the trimmed V and J ends, which lost 3 bases and 4 bases, there was a span of 13 bases. CDR1 and CDR2 from the germline V gene are SGDLS and YYNGEE. The CDR3 sequence: CASSAHGGAYGYTF. DNA for the CDR3: TGTGCCAGCAGCGCCCACGGGGGAGCCTATGGCTACACCTTC.

The rearrangement links TRBV5-6 to TRBJ2-2, with D unresolved. The CDR3 is 14 amino acids. V gave up 4 bases and J gave up 7 bases, with 14 bases separating them. Germline V gene lookup returns CDR1 SGHDT and CDR2 YYEEEE. The CDR3 spells CASSPPRLHGELFF. The CDR3 DNA follows: TGTGCCAGCAGCCCCCCCCGCCTTCACGGGGAGCTGTTTTTT.

This chain links TRBV10-3 with TRBJ1-1; TRBD1 matches at 7 bases. Unmatched junction bases numbered 14, after V lost 5 bases and J lost 5 bases. Germline-derived CDR1 and CDR2 are ENHRY and SYGVKD. This CDR3 has 16 amino acids. The CDR3 region is CAISSGGRTGGTEAFF. The CDR3 DNA sequence: TGTGCCATCAGTTCAGGGGGGAGGACGGGAGGGACTGAAGCTTTCTTT.

This clone was seen a single time. The gene calls are TRBV28 and TRBJ1-5; D unresolved. Germline values: CDR1 MDHEN, CDR2 SYDVKM. This CDR3 is built from 12 residues. The V end was cut by 6 bases, the J end by 6 bases, with 9 bases between. The DNA for the CDR3 is TGTGCCAGCAGCCTCGAAACTCAGCCCCAGCATTTT. Translated, it gives CASSLETQPQHF.

The chain uses TRBV27 and TRBJ1-1; D not resolved. The germline V gene encodes CDR1 MNHEY and CDR2 SMNVEV (reference sequence). CDR3 size: 14 residues. The V end was cut by 4 bases, the J end by 3 bases, with 12 bases between. The CDR3, as DNA: TGTGCCAGCAGTTCCTGGGTGGAGGACACTGAAGCTTTCTTT. It codes for CASSSWVEDTEAFF.

V is TRBV5-6 and J is TRBJ2-7; D is ambiguous. The CDR3 totals 15 residues. The germline gives CDR1 SGHDT, CDR2 YYEEEE. V was trimmed by 6 bases and J by 2 bases, leaving 18 bases between them. The CDR3 reads CASTPVGVSPYEQYF. The CDR3 nucleotides read TGTGCCAGCACCCCAGTAGGAGTTTCGCCCTACGAGCAGTACTTC.